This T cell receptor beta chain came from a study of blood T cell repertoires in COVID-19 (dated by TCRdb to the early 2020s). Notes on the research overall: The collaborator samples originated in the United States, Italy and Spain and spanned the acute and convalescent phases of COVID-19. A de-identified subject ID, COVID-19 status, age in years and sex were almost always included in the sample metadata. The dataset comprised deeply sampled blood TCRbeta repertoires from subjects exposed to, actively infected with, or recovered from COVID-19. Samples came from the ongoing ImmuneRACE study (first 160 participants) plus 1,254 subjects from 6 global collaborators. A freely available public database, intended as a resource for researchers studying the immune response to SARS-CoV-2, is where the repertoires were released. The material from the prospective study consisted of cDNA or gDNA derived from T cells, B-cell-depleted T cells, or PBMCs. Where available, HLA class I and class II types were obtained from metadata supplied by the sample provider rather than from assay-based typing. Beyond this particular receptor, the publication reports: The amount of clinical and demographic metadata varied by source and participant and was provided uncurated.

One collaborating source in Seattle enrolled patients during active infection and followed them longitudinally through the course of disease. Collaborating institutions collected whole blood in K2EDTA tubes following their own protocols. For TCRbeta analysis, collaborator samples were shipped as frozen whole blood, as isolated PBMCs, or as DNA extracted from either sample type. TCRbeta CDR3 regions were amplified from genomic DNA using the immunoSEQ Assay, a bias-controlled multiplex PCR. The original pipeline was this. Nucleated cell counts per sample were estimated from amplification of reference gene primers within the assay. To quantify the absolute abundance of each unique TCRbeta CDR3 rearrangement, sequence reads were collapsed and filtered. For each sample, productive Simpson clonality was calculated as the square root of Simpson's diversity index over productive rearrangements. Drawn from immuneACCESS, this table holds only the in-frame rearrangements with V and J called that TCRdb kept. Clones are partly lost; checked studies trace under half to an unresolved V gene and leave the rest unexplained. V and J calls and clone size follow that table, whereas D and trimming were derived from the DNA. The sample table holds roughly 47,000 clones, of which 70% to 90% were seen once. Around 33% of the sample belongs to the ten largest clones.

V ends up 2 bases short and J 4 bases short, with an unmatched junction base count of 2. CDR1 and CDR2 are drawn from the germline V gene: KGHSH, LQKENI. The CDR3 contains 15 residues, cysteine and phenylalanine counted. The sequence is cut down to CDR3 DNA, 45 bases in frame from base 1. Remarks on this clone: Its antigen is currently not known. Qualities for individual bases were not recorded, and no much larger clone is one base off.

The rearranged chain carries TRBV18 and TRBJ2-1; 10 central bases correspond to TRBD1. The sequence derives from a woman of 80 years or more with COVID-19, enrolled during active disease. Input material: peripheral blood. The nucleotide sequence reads TGTGCCAGCTCACCAGGGACAGGGGAATACAATGAGCAGTTCTTC. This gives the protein CASSPGTGEYNEQFF. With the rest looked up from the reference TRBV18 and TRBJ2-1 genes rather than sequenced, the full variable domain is NAGVMQNPRHLVRRRGQEARLRCSPMKGHSHVYWYRQLPEEGLKFMVYLQKENIIDESGMPKERFSAEFPKEGPSILRIQQVVRGDSAAYFCASSPGTGEYNEQFFGPGTRLTVL.